This T cell receptor beta chain was captured in a study of shared T cell receptors in the human thymus. Trimming shortened V by 1 base and J by 1 base, and 8 bases separated the two germline ends. This CDR3 contains 14 residues. In germline, CDR1 is SGHNT, CDR2 YYREEE (reference sequence). Sequencing was performed with immunoSEQ multiplex PCR; in TCRdb, only in-frame clones are kept and a portion is missing. Of about 660,000 clones in the sample, 87% were seen once. Another study also made use of these data, one on human thymus T cells.

The sequenced sample was thymocytes. This sequence joins TRBV5-4 and TRBJ2-5, with a tentative D call TRBD1 (6 bases). The TCR was taken from a boy under two years old with a congenital heart defect. The CDR3 nucleotides read TGTGCCAGCAGCTTGCGGACAGCCCAAGAGACCCAGTACTTC. This sequence encodes CASSLRTAQETQYF.